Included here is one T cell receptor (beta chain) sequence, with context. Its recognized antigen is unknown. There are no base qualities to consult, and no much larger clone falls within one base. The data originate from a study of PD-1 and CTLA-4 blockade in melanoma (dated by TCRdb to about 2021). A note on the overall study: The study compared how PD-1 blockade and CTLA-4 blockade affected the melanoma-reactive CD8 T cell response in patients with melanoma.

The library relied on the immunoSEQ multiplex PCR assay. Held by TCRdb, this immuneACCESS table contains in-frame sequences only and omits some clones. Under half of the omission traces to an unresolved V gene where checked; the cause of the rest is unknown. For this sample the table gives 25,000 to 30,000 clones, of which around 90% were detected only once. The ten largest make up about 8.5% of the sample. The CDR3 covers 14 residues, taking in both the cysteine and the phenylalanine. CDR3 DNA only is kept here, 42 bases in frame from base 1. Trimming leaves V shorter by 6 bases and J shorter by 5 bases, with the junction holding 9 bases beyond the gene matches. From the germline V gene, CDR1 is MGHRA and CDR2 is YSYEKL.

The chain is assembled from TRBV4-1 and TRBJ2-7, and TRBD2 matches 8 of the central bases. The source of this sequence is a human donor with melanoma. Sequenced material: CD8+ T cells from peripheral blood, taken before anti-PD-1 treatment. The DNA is TGCGCCAGCAGGGATGCGGGGGGAAAGGACGAGCAGTACTTC. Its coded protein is CASRDAGGKDEQYF.